This T cell receptor beta chain emerged from a study of response to subunit inactivated influenza vaccine. A single count supports this clonotype. The junction and the germline gene differ at one end; a read error may be behind it. TCRdb reprocessed the RT-PCR reads via MiXCR and lists one record per CDR3 protein. Among a few hundred thousand distinct CDR3 sequences listed, less than 15% were seen once. CDR3 length: 15 amino acids. Germline CDR1 is SGHRS and CDR2 is YFSETQ. This receptor was identified in a man aged 50 to 60 who received an inactivated influenza vaccine. The J gene is TRBJ2-1, the V gene TRBV5-1; D gene uncertain. The starting material was PBMCs from blood, obtained approximately 13 days after vaccination. The CDR3 region has the DNA TGCGACAGCAGCTTGGAAGGTCAGGACTACAATGAGCAGTTCTTC. Its protein is CDSSLEGQDYNEQFF.